This T cell receptor beta chain was obtained from a study of monozygotic twins with inflammatory bowel disease. Findings and caveats of the study: IBD patients exhibited fewer clonotypes shared with other individuals than healthy twins, particularly with disease activity. The authors note that differing immunosuppressive treatments may have added variability to patient repertoires.

Blood, around 2.6 ml, was drawn per donor. Comment on this clonotype: Antigen unknown.

Researchers ran eight separate cDNA reactions for each sample. TCRdb reanalyzed the 5' RACE reads, giving one entry per CDR3 protein sequence and no DNA. The sample table sets out some 150,000 distinct CDR3 sequences. CDR1 and CDR2 (germline): SGDLS, YYNGEE. The CDR3 loop spans 14 amino acids. Sample: blood. The chain has TRBV9 and TRBJ2-5; TCRdb reports TRBD1, a call that lacks DNA to check it against. This receptor was obtained from a human donor with ulcerative colitis or Crohn's disease, or a healthy co-twin of an affected twin (not recorded which). This chain's CDR3 is CASSSDRAQETQYF. Drawing the rest from reference TRBV9 and TRBJ2-5, the complete variable domain is DSGVTQTPKHLITATGQRVTLRCSPRSGDLSVYWYQQSLDQGLQFLIQYYNGEERAKGNILERFSAQQFPDLHSELNLSSLELGDSALYFCASSSDRAQETQYFGPGTRLLVL.